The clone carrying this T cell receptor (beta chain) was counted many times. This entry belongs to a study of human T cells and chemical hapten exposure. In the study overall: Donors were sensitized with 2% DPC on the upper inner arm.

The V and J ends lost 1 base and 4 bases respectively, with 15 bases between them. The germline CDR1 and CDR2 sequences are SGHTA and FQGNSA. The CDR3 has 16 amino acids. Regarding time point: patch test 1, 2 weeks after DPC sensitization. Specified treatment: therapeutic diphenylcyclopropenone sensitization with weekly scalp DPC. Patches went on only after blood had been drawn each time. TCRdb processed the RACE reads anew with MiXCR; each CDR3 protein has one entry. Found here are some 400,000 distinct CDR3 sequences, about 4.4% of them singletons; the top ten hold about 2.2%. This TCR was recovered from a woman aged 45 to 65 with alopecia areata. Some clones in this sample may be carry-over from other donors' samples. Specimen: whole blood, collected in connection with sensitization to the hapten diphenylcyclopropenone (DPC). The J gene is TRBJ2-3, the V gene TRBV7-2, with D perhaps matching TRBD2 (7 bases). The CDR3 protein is CASSLVVGGPADTQYF. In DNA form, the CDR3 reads TGTGCCAGCAGCTTAGTGGTGGGGGGGCCGGCAGATACGCAGTATTTT.